This T cell receptor (beta chain) was captured by sequencing in a study of OX40 agonist ivuxolimab in advanced cancers. The length of the CDR3 is 17 residues. Germline loops: CDR1 LGHNT, CDR2 FRNRAP. The V gene end was trimmed by 2 bases and the J gene end by 0 bases; junction bases not matched to a gene: 7. Sequenced by immunoSEQ multiplex PCR; TCRdb stores in-frame clones only, minus some. The sample comprises 70,000 to 100,000 clones, about 87% of which are singletons, and 6% to 7.5% rests with the top ten. The clonotype comes from an adult with an advanced solid tumor such as melanoma, head and neck, liver or kidney cancer. The rearrangement links TRBV12-5 to TRBJ2-7; 10 nucleotides line up with TRBD1. This sample comprised CD4+ or CD8+ T cells sorted from blood, obtained in a trial of the OX40 agonist ivuxolimab. CDR3 region: CASGLYTTGGISYEQYF. For the CDR3, the DNA is TGTGCTAGTGGTTTGTATACGACAGGGGGCATCTCCTACGAGCAGTACTTC. Variable domain in full (rest from reference TRBV12-5 and TRBJ2-7): DARVTQTPRHKVTEMGQEVTMRCQPILGHNTVFWYRQTMMQGLELLAYFRNRAPLDDSGMPKDRFSAEMPDATLATLKIQPSEPRDSAVYFCASGLYTTGGISYEQYFGPGTRLTVT.